In its sample, the clone carrying this T cell receptor (beta chain) was seen many times. Its cognate antigen is unknown. The record originates from a study of type 1 regulatory T cells. Study-level information: T-allo10 is a Tr1-enriched, alloantigen-specific CD4 T cell product made in vitro.

The study's findings and limits: Tr1 cells had a more restricted TCR repertoire than non-Tr1 cells.

Trimming took off 3 bases at V and 4 bases at J, with 14 bases between the two ends. CDR1 and CDR2 (germline): SGHRS, YFSETQ. The length of the CDR3 is 15 residues. TCRdb re-called the reads with MiXCR, one entry per CDR3 protein. The sample records approximately 45,000 distinct CDR3 sequences, 10% to 15% being singletons. The receptor was derived from a human donor in good health. The gene calls are TRBV5-1 and TRBJ2-1; the D call may be TRBD1 or TRBD2 (7 bases each). The sequencing sample was made of cultured non-Tr1 T cells, either the whole culture or a sorted T cell fraction (not recorded which). CDR3 coding DNA: TGCGCCAGCAGCTATACAGGGGAGGGATACAATGAGCAGTTCTTC. Translated: CASSYTGEGYNEQFF.